One TCR beta chain is described in this entry. The sample holds a few counts of this clonotype. Its cognate antigen has yet to be identified. Base quality data are lacking; no much larger clone is found one base away. The data are from a study of regulatory T cells in long-lasting Graves disease (dated by TCRdb to 2020 to 2023). Some background on the complete study: Newly diagnosed Graves' disease patients had taken antithyroid drugs for less than 3 months. Patients with persistent Graves' disease were compared with patients with newly diagnosed Graves' disease using TCR sequencing and RNA sequencing of peripheral blood. The study was conducted in China and was registered as a clinical trial. TCR sequencing covered roughly 13 persistent and approximately 20 newly diagnosed Graves' disease patients, 33 samples in total.

Explained via the paper, the time point label denotes: newly diagnosed GD, antithyroid drugs for less than 3 months. For both TCR sequencing and RNA sequencing, RNA was extracted from PBMCs using TRIzol. The diagnosis of Graves' disease followed American Thyroid Association guidelines. Patients for the study were recruited at an endocrinology department in Xi'an, China. Each patient gave about 9.1 milliliters of peripheral blood, collected in an EDTA anticoagulant tube. Ficoll Paque Plus density gradient separation was used to isolate PBMCs, and no further T cell sorting was done. An Agilent 2100 Bioanalyzer and agarose gel were used to check RNA quality, while a NanoDrop 2000 measured RNA concentration. Findings and caveats that apply to the study as a whole: The authors acknowledged the small sample size as a limitation that may reduce accuracy. Persistent Graves' disease patients showed lower TCR Shannon entropy and fewer highly expanded clones than newly diagnosed patients, suggesting clonal expansion. Sequencing and analysis were limited to the TCR beta chain. Because the primary lesion, thyroid tissue, could not be accessed, the study looked at peripheral blood alone. Persistent patients shared more public clonotypes among themselves (around 2,500) than newly diagnosed patients did (roughly 910).

Library prep was done by multiplex PCR. Sequencing instrument: Illumina HiSeq 4000. CDR3 regions were amplified by Arm-PCR with iRepertoire HTBI primers to construct TCR beta libraries. Before sequencing, the PCR products went through gel purification. Under the source paper's analysis protocol: Gene usage analysis of CDR3 amino acid clonotypes used the 62 TRBV and some 13 TRBJ segments found across samples. Filtered high-quality paired reads were merged into contigs using COPE and FqMerger. Contigs were aligned with BLAST to IMGT TRBV, TRBD and TRBJ reference genes, and CDR3 was defined per IMGT. Any clonotype with a frequency above 0.1% was classified as a highly expanded clone. Shannon entropy served as the measure of repertoire diversity, while the Gini coefficient captured V-J evenness. Public clonotypes were defined as clonotypes shared by more than one individual. Through fastp at Q25 and MiXCR, TCRdb rebuilt clones from the public reads, retaining in-frame beta chains. Rows with one shared CDR3 protein collapse into an entry with the most common genes and DNA. The V and J calls, along with clone size, are taken from TCRdb and not from the paper's own processing. This sample gives under 450,000 distinct CDR3 sequences in total; 10% to 15% of them show up just once. The ten largest account for over 15% of the sample.

These data also formed part of another study, on T cells in Graves' hyperthyroidism and ophthalmopathy. As the second paper documents: Stable Graves' hyperthyroidism was defined as the absence of progression to ophthalmopathy over 18 months of follow-up. The hyperthyroidism patients were between 18 and 65 years old and newly diagnosed, with a disease duration of less than 2 months. Any patient with an uncontrolled infection, another autoimmune disease, pregnancy or lactation was excluded. Diagnoses relied on clinical symptoms, serum thyroxine and TRAb, thyroid ultrasound and orbital computed tomography. The TCR CDR3 was subjected to a first round of RT-PCR using the HTBI primer set and the Qiagen OneStep RT-PCR kit. Blood samples also contained most of the expanded thyroid clonotypes (frequency above 0.001), which suggests that blood repertoires may reflect thyroid immune responses. A 13 V-J signature model separated ophthalmopathy from stable hyperthyroidism, with about 90% sensitivity and approximately 81% specificity in cross-validation and 80%/75% in testing. During validation, the model predicted progression to ophthalmopathy a median of approximately 6.5 months ahead of onset, with roughly 65% sensitivity and 72.22% specificity. To identify TCR V-J signatures that set the groups apart, the researchers used a discovery cohort of about a hundred patients, made up of 43 with Graves' ophthalmopathy and 57 with stable Graves' hyperthyroidism. Prospective prediction of ophthalmopathy was tested in an independent validation cohort consisting of some 19 hyperthyroidism patients and some 16 patients who later progressed to ophthalmopathy. The 100 or so discovery patients were randomly divided into training and test sets at a 7:3 ratio. In roughly six Graves' hyperthyroidism patients, the study also compared T-cell repertoires from thyroid tissue with T-cell repertoires from blood. After blood sampling, hyperthyroidism patients were treated with methimazole at a starting dose of 30 mg daily, and ophthalmopathy patients were treated with high-dose intravenous methylprednisolone. A second multiplex PCR round built the libraries, followed by size selection and purification. Paired-end sequencing of the libraries was performed with 100 bp reads on an Illumina HiSeq2000. Raw data were processed with SOAPnuke, discarding reads with adapters, uncalled bases, mean Phred below 15, or no exact constant-primer or identifier match. COPE v1.2.5 was used to merge the high-quality paired reads, and each unique nucleotide sequence was defined as a clonotype. MiTCR v1.1 was used to align the clonotypes against IMGT TRBV, TRBD and TRBJ reference segments. Analysis was restricted to V-J combinations with a frequency above 0.0001, which covered roughly 99% of repertoires. The TCS score was defined as F50 (clonal expansion) divided by E x V (chaos), with BLOSUM62-based TCRdist calculated between CDR3 peptides within each V-J. Welch's t-statistics and random forest reduced roughly 530 V-J features to 10 to 15, which were used in a naive Bayes classifier (R e1071). Sample size was not statistically predetermined, and blinding of investigators to group allocation was not performed. TCR Vbeta CDR3 sequencing of fewer than 150 peripheral blood samples (43 ophthalmopathy, 75 to 80 hyperthyroidism and around 17 progressor patients) is reported in the paper.

This specimen was peripheral blood mononuclear cells (PBMCs), taken at new diagnosis, from a patient treated with antithyroid drugs. The TCR comes from a woman aged 18-35 years with Graves disease. Donor details come from another sample of the same person, matched by shared clones.

The base sequence is TGCGCCAGCAGCTTGTTGGGGGTGATGGACGAGCAGTACTTC. Translation gives CASSLLGVMDEQYF. The chain is made from TRBV5-1 and TRBJ2-3; the D gene is perhaps TRBD1 or TRBD2, as each covers 5 bases. The J call is in doubt because the DNA end fits TRBJ2-7 better. Taken from cysteine to phenylalanine, the CDR3 has 14 residues. CDR3 DNA is the only sequence kept; it has 42 bases, read in frame from the first base. Via the germline V gene, CDR1 is SGHRS and CDR2 YFSETQ.